The clone carrying this TCR beta chain has only a few counts. Its antigen is unknown. The CDR3 is 12 amino acids. Trimming cost V 0 bases and J 7 bases; bases outside gene matches: 0. Germline lookup yields CDR1 DFQATT and CDR2 SNEGSKA (reference sequence). These data belong to a study of T-cell memory formation after mild COVID-19. Overall study findings and caveats: For contracting clones, CD4+ ones sat mainly in CM and EM, CD8+ in EMRA. Some clones that responded were present in memory (sampled pre-infection), which suggests cross-reactive memory joined.

TCRdb ran MiXCR on the 5' RACE reads and lists one entry per CDR3 protein. The profile shows fewer than 350,000 distinct CDR3 sequences, 14% of them singletons. Sequenced material: PBMCs or a T cell subset sorted from them (not recorded which). The V call is TRBV20-1, the J call TRBJ2-1; 7 bases match TRBD2. The receptor's source is a man between 18 and 35 years old who had mild COVID-19 (a few samples of this study predate the infection). Cell type and time point are not known. CDR3 sequence reads: CSARDGRNEQFF. CDR3 sequence (DNA): TGCAGTGCTAGAGACGGGAGGAATGAGCAGTTCTTC.